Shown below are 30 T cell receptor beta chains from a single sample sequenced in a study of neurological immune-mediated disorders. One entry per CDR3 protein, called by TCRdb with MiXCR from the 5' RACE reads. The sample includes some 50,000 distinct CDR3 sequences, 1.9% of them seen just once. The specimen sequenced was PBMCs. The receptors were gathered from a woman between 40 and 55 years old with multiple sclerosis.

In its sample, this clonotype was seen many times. CDR3 DNA sequence: TGTGCCAGCAGCCCGGGACAGGGGGGGTATAGCAATCAGCCCCAGCATTTT. It translates to CASSPGQGGYSNQPQHF. The chain has TRBV7-9 and TRBJ1-5; 11 bases are shared with TRBD1. V lost 5 bases to trimming and J lost 0 bases; unmatched junction nucleotides: 6. Germline CDR1 and CDR2: SEHNR and FQNEAQ (reference sequence). CDR3 size: 17 residues.

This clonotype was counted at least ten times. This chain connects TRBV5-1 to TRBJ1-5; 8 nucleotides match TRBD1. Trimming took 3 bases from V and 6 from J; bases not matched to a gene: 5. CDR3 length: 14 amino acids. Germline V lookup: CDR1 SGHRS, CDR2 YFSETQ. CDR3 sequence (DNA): TGCGCCAGCAGCTCCGGACAGGGAAGTCAGCCCCAGCATTTT. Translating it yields CASSSGQGSQPQHF.

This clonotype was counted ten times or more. CDR3 in DNA: TGCAGTGCTAGGCGACAGGCTAATGAAAAACTGTTTTTT. Protein: CSARRQANEKLFF. The gene calls are TRBV20-1 and TRBJ1-4; a weak D match, TRBD1 (6 bases). The length of the CDR3 is 13 residues. The germline V gene has CDR1 DFQATT and CDR2 SNEGSKA (reference sequence). Trimming removed 3 bases at V and 3 bases at J, with 8 bases between.

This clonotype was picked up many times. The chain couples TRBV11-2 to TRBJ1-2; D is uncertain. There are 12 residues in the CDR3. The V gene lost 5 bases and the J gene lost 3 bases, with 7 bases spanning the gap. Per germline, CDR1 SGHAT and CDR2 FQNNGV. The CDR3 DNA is TGTGCCAGCAGCAGCCCATACTATGGCTACACCTTC. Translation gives CASSSPYYGYTF.

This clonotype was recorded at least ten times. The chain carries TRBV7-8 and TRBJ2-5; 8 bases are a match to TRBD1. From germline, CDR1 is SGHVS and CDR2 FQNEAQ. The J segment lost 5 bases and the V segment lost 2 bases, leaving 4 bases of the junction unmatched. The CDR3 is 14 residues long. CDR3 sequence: CASSLTRTGETQYF. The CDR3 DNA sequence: TGTGCCAGCAGCTTAACCCGGACAGGGGAGACCCAGTACTTC.

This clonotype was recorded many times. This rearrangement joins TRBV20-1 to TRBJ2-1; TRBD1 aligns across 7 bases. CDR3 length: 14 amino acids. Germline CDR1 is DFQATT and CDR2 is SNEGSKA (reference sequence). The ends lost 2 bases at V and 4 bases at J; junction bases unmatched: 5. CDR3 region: CSARKQGRYNEQFF. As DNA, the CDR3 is TGCAGTGCTAGAAAACAGGGGCGGTACAATGAGCAGTTCTTC.

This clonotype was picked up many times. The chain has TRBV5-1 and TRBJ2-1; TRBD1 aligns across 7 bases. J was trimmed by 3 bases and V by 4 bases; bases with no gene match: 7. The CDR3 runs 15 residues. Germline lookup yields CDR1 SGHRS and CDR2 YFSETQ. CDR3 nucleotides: TGCGCCAGCAGCGGCCGGACAGGACGCTACAATGAGCAGTTCTTC. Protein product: CASSGRTGRYNEQFF.

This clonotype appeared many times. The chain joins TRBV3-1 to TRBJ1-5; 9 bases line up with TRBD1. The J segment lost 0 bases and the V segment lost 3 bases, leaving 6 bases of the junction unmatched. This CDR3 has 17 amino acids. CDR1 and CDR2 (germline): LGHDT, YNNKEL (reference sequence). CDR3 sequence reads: CASSHGQGRTSNQPQHF. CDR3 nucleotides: TGTGCCAGCAGCCACGGACAGGGGAGAACTAGCAATCAGCCCCAGCATTTT. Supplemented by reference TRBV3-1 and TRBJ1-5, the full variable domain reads DTAVSQTPKYLVTQMGNDKSIKCEQNLGHDTMYWYKQDSKKFLKIMFSYNNKELIINETVPNRFSPKSPDKAHLNLHINSLELGDSAVYFCASSHGQGRTSNQPQHFGDGTRLSIL.

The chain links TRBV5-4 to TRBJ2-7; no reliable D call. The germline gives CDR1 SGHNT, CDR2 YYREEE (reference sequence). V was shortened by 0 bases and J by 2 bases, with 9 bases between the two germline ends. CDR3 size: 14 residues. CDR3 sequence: CASSLDTGAYEQYF. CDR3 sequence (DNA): TGTGCCAGCAGCTTGGACACTGGAGCCTACGAGCAGTACTTC.

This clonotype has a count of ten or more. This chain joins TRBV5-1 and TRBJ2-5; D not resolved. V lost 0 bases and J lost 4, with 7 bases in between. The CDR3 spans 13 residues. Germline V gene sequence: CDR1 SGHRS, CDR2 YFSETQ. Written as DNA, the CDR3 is TGCGCCAGCAGCTTGGTAGTCGCAGAGACCCAGTACTTC. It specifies CASSLVVAETQYF.

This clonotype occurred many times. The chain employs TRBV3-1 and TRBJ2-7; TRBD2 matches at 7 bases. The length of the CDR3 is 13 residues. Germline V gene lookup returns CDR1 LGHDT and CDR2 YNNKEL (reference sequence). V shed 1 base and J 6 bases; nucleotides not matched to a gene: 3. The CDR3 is CASSQGWGGEQYF. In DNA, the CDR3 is TGTGCCAGCAGCCAAGGGTGGGGGGGCGAGCAGTACTTC.

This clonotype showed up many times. CDR3 residues: CASSLLGLTDTQYF. The CDR3 region has the DNA TGTGCCAGCAGCTTATTAGGGCTTACAGATACGCAGTATTTT. The V call is TRBV7-3, the J call TRBJ2-3; D ambiguous. Germline V gene sequence: CDR1 SGHTA, CDR2 FQGTGA. CDR3 length: 14 residues. Trimming took off 2 bases at V and 3 bases at J, with 9 bases between the two ends.

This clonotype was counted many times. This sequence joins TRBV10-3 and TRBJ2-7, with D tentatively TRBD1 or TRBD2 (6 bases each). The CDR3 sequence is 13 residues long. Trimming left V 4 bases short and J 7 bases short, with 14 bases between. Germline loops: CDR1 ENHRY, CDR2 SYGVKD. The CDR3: CAISGGRGEEQYF. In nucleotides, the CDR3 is TGTGCCATCAGTGGTGGTAGGGGGGAAGAGCAGTACTTC.

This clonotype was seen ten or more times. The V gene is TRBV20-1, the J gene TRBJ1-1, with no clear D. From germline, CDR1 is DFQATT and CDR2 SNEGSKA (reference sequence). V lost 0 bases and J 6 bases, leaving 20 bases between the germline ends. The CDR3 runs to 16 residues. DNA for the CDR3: TGCAGTGCTAGAGATTCGGCAAAGGCTCAGAGGGCTGAAGCTTTCTTT. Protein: CSARDSAKAQRAEAFF.

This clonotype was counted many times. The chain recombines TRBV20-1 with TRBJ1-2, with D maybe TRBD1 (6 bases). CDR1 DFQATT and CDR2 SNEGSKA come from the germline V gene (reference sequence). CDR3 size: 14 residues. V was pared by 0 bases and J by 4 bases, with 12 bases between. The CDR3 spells CSARDPDRTYGYTF. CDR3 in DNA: TGCAGTGCTAGAGATCCTGACAGGACCTATGGCTACACCTTC.

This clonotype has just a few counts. Here the CDR3 DNA reads TGTGCCAGCAGTTACGGGGGAGAAACTGAAGCTTTCTTT. Translated: CASSYGGETEAFF. This chain connects TRBV6-6 to TRBJ1-1; tentative D call: TRBD1 (5 bases). Between the trimmed V and J ends, which lost 2 bases and 5 bases, there was a span of 9 bases. Germline V gene sequence: CDR1 MNHNY, CDR2 SVGAGI (reference sequence). The CDR3 is 13 residues long.

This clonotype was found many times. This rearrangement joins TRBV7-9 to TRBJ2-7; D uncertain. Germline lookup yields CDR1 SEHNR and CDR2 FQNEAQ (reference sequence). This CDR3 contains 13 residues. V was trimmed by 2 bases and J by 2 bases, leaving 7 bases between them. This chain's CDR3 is CASSLPGTYEQYF. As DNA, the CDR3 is TGTGCCAGCAGCTTACCGGGTACCTACGAGCAGTACTTC.

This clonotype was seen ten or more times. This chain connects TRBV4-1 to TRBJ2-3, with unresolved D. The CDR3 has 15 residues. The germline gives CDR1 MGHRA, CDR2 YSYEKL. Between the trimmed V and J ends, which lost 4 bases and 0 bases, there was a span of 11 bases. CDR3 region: CASSPQAASTDTQYF. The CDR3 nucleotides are TGCGCCAGCAGCCCCCAGGCGGCTAGCACAGATACGCAGTATTTT.

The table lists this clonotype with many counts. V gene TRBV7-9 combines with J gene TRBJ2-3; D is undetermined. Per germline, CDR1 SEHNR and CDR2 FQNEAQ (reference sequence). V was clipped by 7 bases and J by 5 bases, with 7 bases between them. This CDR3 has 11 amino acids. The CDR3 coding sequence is TGTGCCAGCATGGCAGTAGATACGCAGTATTTT. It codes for CASMAVDTQYF.

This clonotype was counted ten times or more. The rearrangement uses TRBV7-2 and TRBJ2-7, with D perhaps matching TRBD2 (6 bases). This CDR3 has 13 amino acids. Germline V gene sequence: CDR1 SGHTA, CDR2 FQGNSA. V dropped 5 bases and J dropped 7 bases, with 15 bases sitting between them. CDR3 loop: CASSPRRREEQYF. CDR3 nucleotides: TGTGCCAGCAGCCCCCGCAGGCGGGAAGAGCAGTACTTC.

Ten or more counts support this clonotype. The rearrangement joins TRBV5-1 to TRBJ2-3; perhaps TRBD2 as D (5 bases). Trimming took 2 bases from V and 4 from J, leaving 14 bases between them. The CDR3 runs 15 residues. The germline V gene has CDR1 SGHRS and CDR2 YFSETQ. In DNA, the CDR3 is TGCGCCAGCAGCTTACAAGCGGCCGAGGCAGATACGCAGTATTTT. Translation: CASSLQAAEADTQYF.

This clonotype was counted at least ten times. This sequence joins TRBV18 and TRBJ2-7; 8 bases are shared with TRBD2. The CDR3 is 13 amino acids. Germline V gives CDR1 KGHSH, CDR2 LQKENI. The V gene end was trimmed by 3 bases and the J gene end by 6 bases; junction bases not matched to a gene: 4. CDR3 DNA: TGTGCCAGCTCACCCCCCGGGGGGGTCGAGCAGTACTTC. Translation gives CASSPPGGVEQYF.

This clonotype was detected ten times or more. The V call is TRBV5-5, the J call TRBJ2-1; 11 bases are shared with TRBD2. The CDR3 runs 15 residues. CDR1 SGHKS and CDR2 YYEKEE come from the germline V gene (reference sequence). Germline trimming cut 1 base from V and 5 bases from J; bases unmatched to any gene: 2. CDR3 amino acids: CASSLLLAGDNEQFF. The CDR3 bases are TGTGCCAGCAGCTTGCTACTAGCGGGGGACAATGAGCAGTTCTTC. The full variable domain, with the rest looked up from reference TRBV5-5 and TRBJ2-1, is DAGVTQSPTHLIKTRGQQVTLRCSPISGHKSVSWYQQVLGQGPQFIFQYYEKEERGRGNFPDRFSARQFPNYSSELNVNALLLGDSALYLCASSLLLAGDNEQFFGPGTRLTVL.

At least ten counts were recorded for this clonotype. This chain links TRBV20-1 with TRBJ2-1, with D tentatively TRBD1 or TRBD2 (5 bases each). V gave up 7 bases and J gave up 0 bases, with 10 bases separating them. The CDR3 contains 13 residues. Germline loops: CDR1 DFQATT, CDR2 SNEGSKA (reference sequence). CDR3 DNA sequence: TGCAGTGTGGGGGACGCCTCCTACAATGAGCAGTTCTTC. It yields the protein CSVGDASYNEQFF.

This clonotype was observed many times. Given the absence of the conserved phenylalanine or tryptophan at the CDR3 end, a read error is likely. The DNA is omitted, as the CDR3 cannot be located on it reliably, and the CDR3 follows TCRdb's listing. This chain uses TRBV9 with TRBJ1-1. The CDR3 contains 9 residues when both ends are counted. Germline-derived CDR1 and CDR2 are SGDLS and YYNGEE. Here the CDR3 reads CASKMFSQV.

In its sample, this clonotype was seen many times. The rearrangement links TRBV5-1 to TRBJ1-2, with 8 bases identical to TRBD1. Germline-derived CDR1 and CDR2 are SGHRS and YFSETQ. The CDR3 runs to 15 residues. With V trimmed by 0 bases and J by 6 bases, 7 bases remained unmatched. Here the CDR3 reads CASSLETDRGDGYTF. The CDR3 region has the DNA TGCGCCAGCAGCTTGGAAACCGACAGGGGAGATGGCTACACCTTC.

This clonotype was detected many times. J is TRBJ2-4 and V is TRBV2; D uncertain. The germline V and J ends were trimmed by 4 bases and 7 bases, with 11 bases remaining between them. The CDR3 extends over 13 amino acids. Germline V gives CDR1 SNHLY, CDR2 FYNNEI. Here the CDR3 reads CASSGEGMNIQYF. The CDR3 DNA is TGTGCCAGCAGTGGAGAAGGGATGAACATTCAGTACTTC.

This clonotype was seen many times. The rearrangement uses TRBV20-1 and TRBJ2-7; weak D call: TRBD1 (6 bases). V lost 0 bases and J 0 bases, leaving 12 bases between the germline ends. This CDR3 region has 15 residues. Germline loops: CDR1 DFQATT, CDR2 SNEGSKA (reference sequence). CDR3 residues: CSARETGRSSYEQYF. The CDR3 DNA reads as TGCAGTGCTAGAGAGACAGGCCGAAGCTCCTACGAGCAGTACTTC.

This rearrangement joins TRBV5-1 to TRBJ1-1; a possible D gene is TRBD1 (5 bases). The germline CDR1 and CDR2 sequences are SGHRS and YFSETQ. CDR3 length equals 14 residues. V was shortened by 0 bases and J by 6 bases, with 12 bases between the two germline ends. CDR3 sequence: CASSLALGEAEAFF. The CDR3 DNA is TGCGCCAGCAGCTTGGCCCTAGGGGAAGCTGAAGCTTTCTTT.

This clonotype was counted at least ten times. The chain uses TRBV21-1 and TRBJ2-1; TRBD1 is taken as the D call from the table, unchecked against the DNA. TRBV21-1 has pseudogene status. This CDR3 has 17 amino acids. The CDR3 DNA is TGTGCCAGCTTACCCGGGCGCGGGACAGGGACCTACAATGAGCAGTTCTTC. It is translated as CASLPGRGTGTYNEQFF.